The 20 T cell receptor beta chains below come from one sample, sequenced in a study of T cell responses to AZD1222 COVID-19 vaccine. Profiled with immunoSEQ multiplex PCR; TCRdb holds only in-frame clones, not every one. Among 100,000 to 150,000 clones listed, about 93% were seen once. Sample: peripheral blood, taken 28 days after the second AZD1222 dose. Receptors originate from an adult who received the AZD1222 COVID-19 vaccine.

The chain has TRBV5-4 and TRBJ2-7; D remains unclear. Germline V gene data show CDR1 as SGHNT and CDR2 as YYREEE (reference sequence). The ends were cut back, 3 bases at V and 2 bases at J, with 12 bases in the middle. This CDR3 has 14 amino acids. The CDR3 reads CASSSGGLAYEQYF. Written as DNA, the CDR3 is TGTGCCAGCAGCTCAGGTGGTCTAGCCTACGAGCAGTACTTC.

CDR3 sequence (DNA): TGCGCCAGCAGCAAACAGGGTGGCACAGATACGCAGTATTTT. Protein sequence: CASSKQGGTDTQYF. J is TRBJ2-3 and V is TRBV4-1, with D perhaps TRBD1 (6 bases). Deletions cut 5 bases from V and 1 base from J, with 10 bases between. CDR1 MGHRA and CDR2 YSYEKL come from the germline V gene. The CDR3 spans 14 residues.

This sequence joins TRBV7-6 and TRBJ2-2; D is possibly TRBD1 or TRBD2 (5 bases each). Germline V CDR1 and CDR2: SGHVS, FNYEAQ. The CDR3 has 15 amino acids. V was trimmed by 10 bases and J by 1 base, leaving 16 bases between them. CDR3 coding DNA: TGTGCCACCGGGGCCTTACGTTTGAACACCGGGGAGCTGTTTTTT. Protein: CATGALRLNTGELFF.

CDR3 DNA: TGTGCCAGCTCCTCAGAGAGATTCGGTGAGCAGTTCTTC. It specifies CASSSERFGEQFF. The V call is TRBV18, the J call TRBJ2-1; D uncertain. Germline V CDR1 and CDR2: KGHSH, LQKENI. CDR3 length: 13 amino acids. Between the trimmed V and J ends, which lost 6 bases and 9 bases, there was a span of 15 bases.

The chain combines TRBV15 with TRBJ2-1, with a weak D call TRBD1 (5 bases). In germline, CDR1 is LNHNV, CDR2 YYDKDF (reference sequence). V was clipped by 2 bases and J by 6 bases, with 14 bases between them. The CDR3 contains 15 residues. The CDR3 DNA is TGTGCCACCAGCAGACCCCGTGGGGCCAGCAATGAGCAGTTCTTC. Translating gives CATSRPRGASNEQFF.

The chain links TRBV9 to TRBJ2-3; the D is unclear. The CDR3 has 13 amino acids. Between the trimmed V and J ends, which lost 2 bases and 6 bases, there was a span of 10 bases. Per germline, CDR1 SGDLS and CDR2 YYNGEE. The CDR3 nucleotides read TGTGCCAGCAGCGTTGACCCCAATGATACGCAGTATTTT. Translated, it gives CASSVDPNDTQYF.

The chain links TRBV7-2 to TRBJ1-6; 7 bases match TRBD1. The J segment lost 7 bases and the V segment lost 3 bases, leaving 3 bases of the junction unmatched. The CDR3 loop spans 14 amino acids. The germline V gene encodes CDR1 SGHTA and CDR2 FQGNSA. CDR3 nucleotides: TGTGCCAGCAGCTTCCAGGGGGGAAATTCACCCCTCCACTTT. Protein sequence: CASSFQGGNSPLHF.

This rearrangement joins TRBV2 to TRBJ2-1; no firm D call. The germline gives CDR1 SNHLY, CDR2 FYNNEI. This CDR3 is built from 10 residues. V was trimmed by 5 bases and J by 5 bases, leaving 1 base between them. CDR3 residues: CASSNNEQFF. The CDR3 DNA is TGTGCCAGCAGTAACAATGAGCAGTTCTTC.

This chain connects TRBV7-2 to TRBJ1-3; no clear D gene. Trimming stripped 1 base from V and 0 bases from J, with 10 bases between. The germline V gene encodes CDR1 SGHTA and CDR2 FQGNSA. This CDR3 has 16 amino acids. The CDR3 loop is CASSLGSSLSGNTIYF. The CDR3 DNA follows: TGTGCCAGCAGCTTAGGTTCCTCTCTCTCTGGAAACACCATATATTTT.

This chain links TRBV6-6 with TRBJ1-5; D gene unclear. Germline CDR1 reads MNHNY; CDR2 reads SVGAGI (reference sequence). Trimming left V 6 bases short and J 4 bases short, with 7 bases between. The CDR3 is 12 residues long. The CDR3 protein is CASSLLNQPQHF. CDR3 DNA sequence: TGTGCCAGCAGCCTCTTAAATCAGCCCCAGCATTTT.

Only one count was recorded for this clone. The rearrangement uses TRBV14 and TRBJ1-1; 7 nucleotides align to TRBD1. CDR3 length equals 16 residues. V lost 2 bases, J lost 2 bases, and 8 bases stayed unmatched. Looked up from germline, CDR1 is SGHDN and CDR2 is FVKESK. The CDR3 nucleotides are TGTGCCAGCAGCCAAACCACAGGGGTCCCTAACACTGAAGCTTTCTTT. The encoded protein is CASSQTTGVPNTEAFF. Complete variable domain (other parts from reference TRBV14 and TRBJ1-1): EAGVTQFPSHSVIEKGQTVTLRCDPISGHDNLYWYRRVMGKEIKFLLHFVKESKQDESGMPNNRFLAERTGGTYSTLKVQPAELEDSGVYFCASSQTTGVPNTEAFFGQGTRLTVV.

In this sample, this clone turned up a few times. The chain links TRBV7-2 to TRBJ2-1; the match to TRBD2 covers 9 bases. CDR3 length: 16 amino acids. Germline V gene data show CDR1 as SGHTA and CDR2 as FQGNSA. J gave up 8 bases and V 5 bases, and 13 bases lay outside the gene matches. The DNA for the CDR3 is TGTGCCAGCAGCCCGGGAAGCGGGGGGAGTCTCCATGAGCAGTTCTTC. It yields the protein CASSPGSGGSLHEQFF.

V is TRBV7-9 and J is TRBJ1-2; possibly TRBD1 for D (5 bases). There are 15 residues in the CDR3. V lost 1 base to trimming and J lost 6 bases, with 15 bases between them. CDR1 is SEHNR and CDR2 is FQNEAQ in the germline V gene (reference sequence). Written as DNA, the CDR3 is TGTGCCAGCAGCTTAGTGGGACGTTCAAAGAATGGCTACACCTTC. This gives the protein CASSLVGRSKNGYTF.

The genes are TRBV7-9 and TRBJ2-7; the match to TRBD2 covers 10 bases. Germline-derived CDR1 and CDR2 are SEHNR and FQNEAQ (reference sequence). The CDR3 runs 17 residues. J lost 9 bases, V lost 5 bases, and 19 bases had no gene match. CDR3 protein: CASSQRGSGTSVQVQYF. The CDR3 nucleotides read TGTGCCAGCAGCCAGCGGGGTTCCGGGACTAGCGTCCAGGTGCAGTACTTC.

This rearrangement joins TRBV30 to TRBJ2-5; tentative D call: TRBD2 (6 bases). Germline V gene lookup returns CDR1 GTSNPN and CDR2 SVGIG (reference sequence). The CDR3 consists of 11 residues. Trimming removed 3 bases from V and 7 bases from J, with 9 bases in between. The CDR3 protein is CAWSGSGTQYF. The CDR3 DNA reads TGTGCCTGGAGCGGGAGTGGGACCCAGTACTTC.

As DNA, the CDR3 is TGTGCCAGCAGCGACGGGACAGGAGCTGGCACGGCGCAGTATTTT. Translation gives CASSDGTGAGTAQYF. The V call is TRBV2, the J call TRBJ2-3, with 8 nucleotides matching TRBD1. With V trimmed by 6 bases and J by 10 bases, 15 bases remained unmatched. The V gene's germline CDR1 is SNHLY and CDR2 FYNNEI. The CDR3 contains 15 residues.

The chain combines TRBV6-5 with TRBJ1-2, with D perhaps matching TRBD1 (6 bases). Germline V lookup: CDR1 MNHEY, CDR2 SVGAGI. Trimming pared 6 bases from V and 8 bases from J, leaving 19 bases between. This CDR3 spans 14 amino acids. The CDR3 bases are TGTGCCAGCAGCTCCCTTAGGACAGCCTCCGGCTACACCTTC. Its protein is CASSSLRTASGYTF.

The rearrangement links TRBV7-8 to TRBJ1-2, with D possibly TRBD1 on 6 matching bases. The V gene lost 1 base and the J gene lost 4 bases, with 22 bases spanning the gap. The CDR3 has 18 amino acids. Germline CDR1 SGHVS, CDR2 FQNEAQ. The CDR3 nucleotides are TGTGCCAGCAGCTTAGGGATCAGGGGTCAATTTGCAGGCTATGGCTACACCTTC. It yields the protein CASSLGIRGQFAGYGYTF.

This sequence joins TRBV10-3 and TRBJ2-5, with 7 bases identical to TRBD2. The CDR3 has 14 residues. V shed 6 bases and J 2 bases; nucleotides not matched to a gene: 6. CDR1 ENHRY and CDR2 SYGVKD come from the germline V gene. CDR3 region: CAISGGGGQETQYF. The CDR3 bases are TGTGCCATCAGCGGCGGGGGAGGGCAAGAGACCCAGTACTTC.

This clone has just one count. The chain uses TRBV19 and TRBJ1-1, with 9 bases lining up with TRBD1. The J segment lost 0 bases and the V segment lost 7 bases, leaving 9 bases of the junction unmatched. Germline CDR1 LNHDA, CDR2 SQIVND (reference sequence). This CDR3 contains 16 residues. The CDR3 region has the DNA TGTGCCAGTACCCTGAACAGGGGGCCAATGAACACTGAAGCTTTCTTT. Translating gives CASTLNRGPMNTEAFF. Using reference TRBV19 and TRBJ1-1 for the parts outside the CDR3, the full variable domain is DGGITQSPKYLFRKEGQNVTLSCEQNLNHDAMYWYRQDPGQGLRLIYYSQIVNDFQKGDIAEGYSVSREKKESFPLTVTSAQKNPTAFYLCASTLNRGPMNTEAFFGQGTRLTVV.